The sequence of this T cell receptor beta chain was determined in a study of T-cell memory formation after mild COVID-19. Overall study findings and caveats: CD4+ contracting clones were mainly CM and EM; CD8+ ones, EMRA.

V lost 3 bases, J lost 7 bases, and 3 bases lay in between. Looked up from germline, CDR1 is SEHNR and CDR2 is FQNEAQ (reference sequence). The CDR3 runs 11 residues. The TCR alpha and TCR beta cDNA libraries, bearing sample barcodes and UMIs, were generated by 5'RACE using constant-segment primers. TCRdb reanalysed the 5' RACE reads using MiXCR and keeps one entry per CDR3 protein. Of approximately 290,000 distinct CDR3 sequences listed, 8% to 10% are singletons. This clonotype was picked up a small number of times. No antigen is known for it. The clonotype was recovered from a young man who had mild COVID-19 (a few samples of this study predate the infection). Cell type and time point are not known. The specimen was PBMCs or a T cell subset sorted from them (not recorded which). The chain combines TRBV7-9 with TRBJ2-2; no reliable D call. The CDR3 sequence is CASSFDGELFF. The CDR3 DNA follows: TGTGCCAGCAGCTTCGACGGGGAGCTGTTTTTT.